The 2 T cell receptor beta chains listed next were all sequenced from one sample in a study of shared clonotypes between healthy human individuals. CD8 cells classed as naive were CD45RO-negative and positively selected for CCR7, excluding terminally differentiated effector memory CD45RA+ cells. The data were produced by immunoSEQ multiplex PCR, yet TCRdb's version contains in-frame clones alone and is incomplete. The sample gives about 700,000 clones, 90% to 95% of which show up once; approximately 24% is in the top ten. The specimen was naive CD8+ T cells sorted from blood. Source of these receptors: a man aged 30 to 45 in good health.

The chain recombines TRBV27 with TRBJ2-1; TRBD2 matches at 9 bases. V trimming: 7 bases; J trimming: 3 bases; junction bases outside the gene matches: 7. The CDR3 loop spans 15 amino acids. The germline gives CDR1 MNHEY, CDR2 SMNVEV (reference sequence). Here the CDR3 DNA reads TGTGCCAGCACCTTAGCGGGAGCCTTCTACAATGAGCAGTTCTTC. This gives the protein CASTLAGAFYNEQFF.

The V gene is TRBV27, the J gene TRBJ2-7; perhaps TRBD2 as D (5 bases). The germline V gene has CDR1 MNHEY and CDR2 SMNVEV (reference sequence). The CDR3 consists of 12 residues. V was cut by 6 bases and J by 2 bases, with 8 bases left in between. The CDR3 DNA sequence: TGTGCCAGCAGGGACTCACCCTACGAGCAGTACTTC. Translation: CASRDSPYEQYF.